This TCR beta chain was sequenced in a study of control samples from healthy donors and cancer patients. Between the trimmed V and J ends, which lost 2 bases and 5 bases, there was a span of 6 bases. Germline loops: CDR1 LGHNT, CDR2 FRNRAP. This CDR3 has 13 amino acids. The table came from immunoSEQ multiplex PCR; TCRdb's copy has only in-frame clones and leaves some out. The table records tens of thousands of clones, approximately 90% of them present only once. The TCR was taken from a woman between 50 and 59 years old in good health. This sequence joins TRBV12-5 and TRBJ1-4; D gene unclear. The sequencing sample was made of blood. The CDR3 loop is CASGLSNNEKLFF. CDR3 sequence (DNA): TGTGCTAGTGGTTTGTCAAACAATGAAAAACTGTTTTTT.